These 26 T cell receptor beta chains came from one sample sequenced in a study of blood T cell repertoires in COVID-19. TCRdb's copy holds only in-frame clones and misses some; the assay was immunoSEQ multiplex PCR. The data hold 150,000 to 200,000 clones, with around 90% observed a single time. The sample was peripheral blood. The receptors were sampled from a woman in her fifties or sixties with acute or convalescent COVID-19.

In its sample, this clone was seen once. The chain employs TRBV2 and TRBJ2-5; a possible D gene is TRBD2 (6 bases). From germline, CDR1 is SNHLY and CDR2 FYNNEI. The CDR3 totals 13 residues. V lost 4 bases and J lost 5, with 11 bases in between. The CDR3 nucleotides are TGTGCCAGCAGTGTTTCGGGGGTCGAGACCCAGTACTTC. Amino acids: CASSVSGVETQYF.

The chain uses TRBV7-2 and TRBJ1-1; no firm D call. V was pared by 5 bases and J by 0 bases, with 13 bases between. Germline-derived CDR1 and CDR2 are SGHTA and FQGNSA. CDR3 length: 15 amino acids. In DNA, the CDR3 is TGTGCCAGCAGCCCATTCTCGGGGTTGAACACTGAAGCTTTCTTT. Translation: CASSPFSGLNTEAFF. Based on the CDR3 plus reference TRBV7-2 and TRBJ1-1, the full variable domain is GAGVSQSPSNKVTEKGKDVELRCDPISGHTALYWYRQSLGQGLEFLIYFQGNSAPDKSGLPSDRFSAERTGGSVSTLTIQRTQQEDSAVYLCASSPFSGLNTEAFFGQGTRLTVV.

The chain links TRBV4-2 to TRBJ2-4, with D perhaps matching TRBD1 (5 bases). The CDR3 contains 16 residues. Germline CDR1 is LGHNA and CDR2 is YNFKEQ. V was pared by 0 bases and J by 0 bases, with 9 bases between. The CDR3 spells CASSQERQLAKNIQYF. The CDR3 nucleotides are TGTGCCAGCAGCCAAGAAAGACAGCTAGCCAAAAACATTCAGTACTTC.

The chain is built from TRBV18 and TRBJ2-7, with a tentative D call TRBD2 (5 bases). Germline values: CDR1 KGHSH, CDR2 LQKENI. The CDR3 extends over 15 amino acids. V was pared by 0 bases and J by 2 bases, with 11 bases between. Written as DNA, the CDR3 is TGTGCCAGCTCACCACCGAGTAGCGCCGCCTACGAGCAGTACTTC. Its translation is CASSPPSSAAYEQYF.

The V and J genes are TRBV19 and TRBJ1-4; maybe TRBD1 (5 bases). The CDR3 is made up of 13 amino acids. Trimming stripped 3 bases from V and 7 bases from J, with 9 bases between. The germline gives CDR1 LNHDA, CDR2 SQIVND (reference sequence). The CDR3 DNA reads as TGTGCCAGTAGTATTTCCGGGGGTGAAAAACTGTTTTTT. Translating it yields CASSISGGEKLFF.

The chain joins TRBV4-3 to TRBJ1-5; D not certain. The CDR3 consists of 16 residues. V lost 0 bases to trimming and J lost 7 bases, with 16 bases between them. Looked up from germline, CDR1 is LGHNA and CDR2 is YSLEER. The CDR3 region is CASSQDHEASVQPQHF. CDR3 nucleotides: TGCGCCAGCAGCCAAGATCACGAAGCATCGGTGCAGCCCCAGCATTTT.

V is TRBV10-3 and J is TRBJ1-1; 7 bases map to TRBD1. The CDR3 sequence is 14 residues long. The V gene end was trimmed by 2 bases and the J gene end by 6 bases; junction bases not matched to a gene: 6. Germline V gene data show CDR1 as ENHRY and CDR2 as SYGVKD. CDR3 in DNA: TGTGCCATCAGTGAGGACAGGGTAGGACCTGAAGCTTTCTTT. This gives the protein CAISEDRVGPEAFF.

V usage is TRBV7-2 and J usage is TRBJ2-7, with 9 bases that match TRBD1. CDR3 length equals 15 residues. Trimming cost V 2 bases and J 4 bases; bases outside gene matches: 6. Germline V CDR1 and CDR2: SGHTA, FQGNSA. The CDR3 DNA reads TGTGCCAGCAGCTTATTTCCGGGACAGGGTTACGAGCAGTACTTC. Encoded protein: CASSLFPGQGYEQYF.

The chain couples TRBV19 to TRBJ2-7; tentatively, D is TRBD2 (5 bases). Germline lookup yields CDR1 LNHDA and CDR2 SQIVND (reference sequence). This CDR3 has 12 residues. Trimming removed 10 bases from V and 2 bases from J, with 12 bases in between. The chain's CDR3 is CATSPTPYEQYF. DNA of the CDR3: TGTGCCACTAGCCCTACCCCCTACGAGCAGTACTTC.

The chain carries TRBV29-1 and TRBJ1-4; no reliable D call. Germline lookup yields CDR1 SQVTM and CDR2 ANQGSEA. Trimming removed 5 bases at V and 8 bases at J, with 21 bases between. The CDR3 sequence is 15 residues long. The CDR3 nucleotides read TGCAGCGTTTCCTACGGGTTGAGGATCGGGGAAAAACTGTTTTTT. It encodes CSVSYGLRIGEKLFF.

This clone was picked up one time. The chain has TRBV5-5 and TRBJ1-4, with D tentatively TRBD1 (6 bases). Trimming pared 6 bases from V and 8 bases from J, leaving 17 bases between. CDR1 is SGHKS, CDR2 YYEKEE, per germline (reference sequence). The CDR3 length is 14 residues. The CDR3 reads CASIETGFREKLFF. The CDR3 nucleotides read TGTGCCAGCATCGAGACAGGATTCCGCGAAAAACTGTTTTTT.

V is TRBV13 and J is TRBJ1-1; no reliable D call. The germline V and J ends were trimmed by 0 bases and 8 bases, with 16 bases remaining between them. CDR1 is PRHDT, CDR2 FYEKMQ, per germline (reference sequence). CDR3 length: 15 residues. The CDR3 region is CASSLGAPFEPEAFF. CDR3 coding DNA: TGTGCCAGCAGCTTAGGCGCCCCGTTCGAGCCAGAAGCTTTCTTT. Combining the CDR3 with reference TRBV13 and TRBJ1-1 gives the whole variable domain AAGVIQSPRHLIKEKRETATLKCYPIPRHDTVYWYQQGPGQDPQFLISFYEKMQSDKGSIPDRFSAQQFSDYHSELNMSSLELGDSALYFCASSLGAPFEPEAFFGQGTRLTVV.

The genes are TRBV7-2 and TRBJ2-7, with 12 bases identical to TRBD2. Trimming cost V 4 bases and J 6 bases; bases outside gene matches: 10. The germline gives CDR1 SGHTA, CDR2 FQGNSA. This CDR3 spans 16 amino acids. The CDR3 reads CASSSIRGLAGFEQYF. The CDR3 coding sequence is TGTGCCAGCAGCTCGATTAGGGGACTAGCGGGCTTCGAGCAGTACTTC.

This clone was picked up one time. The sample contains more than one DNA sequence encoding this CDR3. The chain employs TRBV30 and TRBJ1-5; D might be TRBD1 (5 bases). From germline, CDR1 is GTSNPN and CDR2 SVGIG (reference sequence). The CDR3 extends over 13 amino acids. Trimming took off 0 bases at V and 4 bases at J, with 7 bases between the two ends. The CDR3 loop reads CAWSVSGNQPQHF. The CDR3 DNA sequence: TGTGCCTGGAGTGTGTCAGGGAATCAGCCCCAGCATTTT.

The chain recombines TRBV7-9 with TRBJ1-2; D may be TRBD1 (5 bases). V was cut by 5 bases and J by 3 bases, with 10 bases left in between. Looked up from germline, CDR1 is SEHNR and CDR2 is FQNEAQ (reference sequence). The CDR3 is 13 residues long. The CDR3 is CASSPQADYGYTF. The CDR3, as DNA: TGTGCCAGCAGCCCACAGGCAGACTATGGCTACACCTTC. The entire variable domain, with the rest obtained from reference TRBV7-9 and TRBJ1-2, is as follows: DTGVSQNPRHKITKRGQNVTFRCDPISEHNRLYWYRQTLGQGPEFLTYFQNEAQLEKSRLLSDRFSAERPKGSFSTLEIQRTEQGDSAMYLCASSPQADYGYTFGSGTRLTVV.

The rearrangement joins TRBV5-3 to TRBJ2-3, with TRBD2 identical over 7 bases. TRBV5-3 is an open reading frame, and its role is uncertain. The junction had 11 bases not matched to a gene; V was cut back by 4 bases and J by 3 bases. The CDR3 covers 16 residues. The CDR3, as DNA: TGTGCCAGAAGCCCCTTGGCGGGAGATGAGACAGATACGCAGTATTTT. It yields the protein CARSPLAGDETDTQYF.

This chain uses TRBV7-8 with TRBJ1-1, with D perhaps matching TRBD1 (5 bases). Trimming took 3 bases from V and 1 from J, leaving 18 bases between them. CDR3 size: 17 residues. Looked up from germline, CDR1 is SGHVS and CDR2 is FQNEAQ. In DNA, the CDR3 is TGTGCCAGCAGCTTCGTAATAGGCAGGGCCGAGAACACTGAAGCTTTCTTT. Translation: CASSFVIGRAENTEAFF.

This rearrangement joins TRBV7-9 to TRBJ1-2; 7 bases fit TRBD1. After removal of 9 bases from V and 5 bases from J, the junction contained 15 bases not matched to a gene. CDR3 size: 15 residues. Germline-derived CDR1 and CDR2 are SEHNR and FQNEAQ (reference sequence). The DNA of the CDR3 is TGTGCCAGAGAACCGGTGGCAGGGGGTGAATATGGCTACACCTTC. This codes for CAREPVAGGEYGYTF. Full variable domain (remainder filled in from reference TRBV7-9 and TRBJ1-2): DTGVSQNPRHKITKRGQNVTFRCDPISEHNRLYWYRQTLGQGPEFLTYFQNEAQLEKSRLLSDRFSAERPKGSFSTLEIQRTEQGDSAMYLCAREPVAGGEYGYTFGSGTRLTVV.

This sequence joins TRBV12-3 or TRBV12-4 and TRBJ2-2; D gene ambiguous. V was pared by 7 bases and J by 7 bases, with 7 bases between. This CDR3 has 11 amino acids. The CDR3 DNA sequence: TGTGCCAGCACTCTTAACGGGGAGCTGTTTTTT. Amino acid sequence: CASTLNGELFF.

The chain couples TRBV6-5 to TRBJ1-3; TRBD1 matches at 7 bases. Germline CDR1 MNHEY, CDR2 SVGAGI. Losses at the gene ends were 5 bases for V and 4 bases for J; bases not matched to a gene: 5. This CDR3 is built from 14 residues. The CDR3 bases are TGTGCCAGCAGTCCAGGGACAGTCGGAAACACCATATATTTT. Protein product: CASSPGTVGNTIYF.

The V gene is TRBV3-1 (or the pseudogene TRBV3-2), the J gene TRBJ2-5; 7 bases line up with TRBD1. Germline CDR1 LGHDT, CDR2 YNNKEL (reference sequence). The CDR3 spans 14 residues. The V gene end was trimmed by 1 base and the J gene end by 1 base; junction bases not matched to a gene: 0. The CDR3 loop reads CASSQGDSQETQYF. For the CDR3, the DNA is TGTGCCAGCAGCCAAGGGGACAGCCAAGAGACCCAGTACTTC.

The chain carries TRBV2 and TRBJ2-1; 13 nucleotides line up with TRBD2. The V gene end was trimmed by 4 bases and the J gene end by 7 bases; junction bases not matched to a gene: 7. CDR1 SNHLY and CDR2 FYNNEI come from the germline V gene. The CDR3 has 16 residues. The CDR3 spells CASSGTSGGKRNEQFF. CDR3 bases: TGTGCCAGCAGTGGGACTAGCGGGGGCAAGAGGAATGAGCAGTTCTTC.

The chain uses TRBV7-9 and TRBJ2-1; D possibly corresponds to TRBD2 (5 bases). CDR3 size: 13 residues. V lost 0 bases and J lost 12, with 12 bases in between. Germline V lookup: CDR1 SEHNR, CDR2 FQNEAQ (reference sequence). CDR3 residues: CASSLANGGPQFF. In DNA, the CDR3 is TGTGCCAGCAGCTTAGCGAATGGCGGGCCGCAGTTCTTC.

V and J are TRBV5-1 and TRBJ1-2, with 11 bases fitting TRBD1. Trimming took 4 bases from V and 6 from J; bases not matched to a gene: 8. CDR3 length equals 15 residues. Germline CDR1 and CDR2: SGHRS and YFSETQ. CDR3 protein: CASSLGGTGGNGYTF. In DNA form, the CDR3 reads TGCGCCAGCAGCCTGGGCGGGACAGGGGGAAATGGCTACACCTTC.

The chain combines TRBV19 with TRBJ1-2; the D gene is possibly TRBD1 (5 bases). Trimming removed 6 bases at V and 4 bases at J, with 21 bases between. The length of the CDR3 is 16 residues. Germline V gene data show CDR1 as LNHDA and CDR2 as SQIVND (reference sequence). For the CDR3, the DNA is TGTGCCAGTAGAGTGGGCCCCGCAGGGCTGGCCTATGGCTACACCTTC. This sequence encodes CASRVGPAGLAYGYTF.

V is TRBV10-3 and J is TRBJ1-5, with D maybe TRBD1 (6 bases). Looked up from germline, CDR1 is ENHRY and CDR2 is SYGVKD. This CDR3 has 14 residues. The V end was cut by 8 bases, the J end by 9 bases, with 20 bases between. Written as DNA, the CDR3 is TGTGCCATCGCACTCACCTCAGGGGAGGGGCCCCAGCATTTT. Amino acid sequence: CAIALTSGEGPQHF.